The 15 T cell receptor beta chains presented below share a single source sample, sequenced in a study of shared clonotypes between healthy human individuals (dated by TCRdb to 2018 to 2021). Library method: the immunoSEQ multiplex PCR assay. TCRdb re-hosts the immuneACCESS table, in-frame sequences only. Its copies lack some clones; in the studies checked, an unresolved V gene accounts for under half of them, and the cause for the rest is not known. This sample is represented by 520,000 or so clones; approximately 79% of them were singletons. About an eighth of the sample is taken by the ten largest. The source material was PBMCs. The receptors stem from a woman aged 40-49 years in good health. Some clones in this sample may be carry-over from other donors' samples.

This clone was picked up many times. The chain employs TRBV19 and TRBJ1-5; D gene ambiguous. Deletions cut 6 bases from V and 5 bases from J, with 20 bases between. There are 16 residues in the CDR3. The germline gives CDR1 LNHDA, CDR2 SQIVND (reference sequence). DNA of the CDR3: TGTGCCAGTAGACTCGACGGGCTAACTGGGGATCAGCCCCAGCATTTT. Its translation is CASRLDGLTGDQPQHF.

The rearrangement links TRBV7-2 to TRBJ2-5; tentatively, D is TRBD2 (6 bases). Germline V gene sequence: CDR1 SGHTA, CDR2 FQGNSA. V lost 1 base, J lost 1 base, and 10 bases lay in between. The length of the CDR3 is 15 residues. For the CDR3, the DNA is TGTGCCAGCAGCTTAGACCTAGCGACCCAAGAGACCCAGTACTTC. Residues: CASSLDLATQETQYF.

CDR3 sequence reads: CASSATSGRWETQYF. For the CDR3, the DNA is TGTGCCAGTAGTGCAACTAGCGGGAGGTGGGAGACCCAGTACTTC. The J gene is TRBJ2-5, the V gene TRBV19; TRBD2 matches at 12 bases. The CDR3 runs to 15 residues. Germline V CDR1 and CDR2: LNHDA, SQIVND (reference sequence). Unmatched junction bases numbered 6, after V lost 5 bases and J lost 5 bases.

The genes are TRBV27 and TRBJ2-3, with D perhaps TRBD1 or TRBD2 (5 bases each). The CDR3 covers 18 residues. Trimming took off 6 bases at V and 1 base at J, with 23 bases between the two ends. Germline CDR1 reads MNHEY; CDR2 reads SMNVEV (reference sequence). Here the CDR3 DNA reads TGTGCCAGCAGCGGGACCAGGGTAAATCCGGGTGGCACAGATACGCAGTATTTT. Protein product: CASSGTRVNPGGTDTQYF.

The chain combines TRBV5-1 with TRBJ1-6, with D uncertain. V was shortened by 0 bases and J by 5 bases, with 9 bases between the two germline ends. The CDR3 covers 15 residues. Germline values: CDR1 SGHRS, CDR2 YFSETQ. CDR3 nucleotides: TGCGCCAGCAGCTTGGACGGAGCGGATAATTCACCCCTCCACTTT. This sequence encodes CASSLDGADNSPLHF.

This chain connects TRBV11-2 to TRBJ2-7; D is ambiguous. Germline values: CDR1 SGHAT, CDR2 FQNNGV. Trimming stripped 4 bases from V and 6 bases from J, with 13 bases between. The CDR3 spans 13 residues. The CDR3 region has the DNA TGTGCCAGCAGCTCCGGGCCTTCACCCGAGCAGTACTTC. As protein: CASSSGPSPEQYF.

The table lists this clone with a few counts. V gene TRBV30 combines with J gene TRBJ2-1; possible D gene TRBD2, 5 bases. V was shortened by 1 base and J by 6 bases, with 25 bases between the two germline ends. CDR1 GTSNPN and CDR2 SVGIG come from the germline V gene (reference sequence). The CDR3 is 18 residues long. Here the CDR3 DNA reads TGTGCCTGGAGTGGACCGCGGGCTCGGGTCTTCGAGGGCAATGAGCAGTTCTTC. This codes for CAWSGPRARVFEGNEQFF.

The sample holds many counts of this clone. The chain uses TRBV6-6 and TRBJ1-5; D may be TRBD1 (6 bases). The germline CDR1 and CDR2 sequences are MNHNY and SVGAGI (reference sequence). The ends were cut back, 6 bases at V and 10 bases at J, with 13 bases in the middle. This CDR3 contains 12 residues. CDR3 protein: CASSSGGGPQHF. The CDR3 DNA is TGTGCCAGCAGCTCCGGGGGCGGCCCCCAGCATTTT.

Of note for this clone: This specimen includes other DNA sequences encoding the same CDR3. The V and J genes are TRBV11-2 and TRBJ1-2; 7 bases fit TRBD1. J gave up 5 bases and V 5 bases, and 2 bases lay outside the gene matches. Germline CDR1 reads SGHAT; CDR2 reads FQNNGV. The CDR3 totals 12 residues. CDR3 coding DNA: TGTGCCAGCAGCCAGGGGGGTTATGGCTACACCTTC. Translated, it gives CASSQGGYGYTF.

The rearrangement joins TRBV28 to TRBJ2-7; 9 bases agree with TRBD1. Unmatched junction bases numbered 9, after V lost 2 bases and J lost 4 bases. Per the germline V gene, CDR1 is MDHEN and CDR2 is SYDVKM. This CDR3 is 16 amino acids long. The DNA of the CDR3 is TGTGCCAGCAGTTTACCCGGGACAGGGTTCTCGTACGAGCAGTACTTC. Amino acids: CASSLPGTGFSYEQYF.

The V call is TRBV2, the J call TRBJ1-5; weak D call: TRBD1 (5 bases). Trimming took 8 bases from V and 3 from J, leaving 20 bases between them. Germline CDR1 and CDR2: SNHLY and FYNNEI. The CDR3 runs 16 residues. The CDR3 DNA reads TGTGCCAGCTCTGGGCGGGGCGGAGGTACCAATCAGCCCCAGCATTTT. Translating gives CASSGRGGGTNQPQHF. Full variable domain (remainder filled in from reference TRBV2 and TRBJ1-5): EPEVTQTPSHQVTQMGQEVILRCVPISNHLYFYWYRQILGQKVEFLVSFYNNEISEKSEIFDDQFSVERPDGSNFTLKIRSTKLEDSAMYFCASSGRGGGTNQPQHFGDGTRLSIL.

The J gene is TRBJ1-4, the V gene TRBV28, with D hard to call. Germline V gives CDR1 MDHEN, CDR2 SYDVKM. The CDR3 consists of 18 residues. Trimming left V 8 bases short and J 8 bases short, with 30 bases between. CDR3 in DNA: TGTGCCAGCCATTGTGATACCAGCGAGGATGGAGAACGGGAAAAACTGTTTTTT. The encoded protein is CASHCDTSEDGEREKLFF.

This chain uses TRBV7-9 with TRBJ2-3, with D maybe TRBD1 (5 bases). The germline V gene encodes CDR1 SEHNR and CDR2 FQNEAQ (reference sequence). The CDR3 has 14 residues. The V end lost 2 bases, the J end lost 4 bases, and 10 bases lay between the germline ends. CDR3 DNA: TGTGCCAGCAGCTTAAATCAGGGATCAGATACGCAGTATTTT. As protein: CASSLNQGSDTQYF. The full variable domain, completed using reference TRBV7-9 and TRBJ2-3, is DTGVSQNPRHKITKRGQNVTFRCDPISEHNRLYWYRQTLGQGPEFLTYFQNEAQLEKSRLLSDRFSAERPKGSFSTLEIQRTEQGDSAMYLCASSLNQGSDTQYFGPGTRLTVL.

The V call is TRBV28, the J call TRBJ1-3; D unclear. The germline V gene encodes CDR1 MDHEN and CDR2 SYDVKM. This CDR3 has 16 amino acids. V lost 2 bases and J lost 0, with 11 bases in between. CDR3 sequence (DNA): TGTGCCAGCAGTTTACCCCCCGGATCCTCTGGAAACACCATATATTTT. Translated, it gives CASSLPPGSSGNTIYF.

This clone was seen only a few times. J is TRBJ2-3 and V is TRBV7-3, with 11 bases fitting TRBD2. The CDR3 sequence is 17 residues long. Germline V lookup: CDR1 SGHTA, CDR2 FQGTGA. J gave up 5 bases and V 2 bases, and 9 bases lay outside the gene matches. The CDR3 DNA sequence: TGTGCCAGCAGCTTATCCCCCCTAGCGGGAGGCGGAGATACGCAGTATTTT. This sequence encodes CASSLSPLAGGGDTQYF.